This paragraph covers one T cell receptor beta chain sequence. The antigen is undetermined. This entry is derived from a study of T cell responses to AZD1222 COVID-19 vaccine. The table came from immunoSEQ multiplex PCR; TCRdb's copy has only in-frame clones and leaves some out. The sample carries about 88,000 clones, roughly nine tenths recorded once. Study outcomes and limitations: The donor cohort was predominantly white British with a female majority, and clonal diversity may have been underestimated. Across the whole spike, CD4 TCRs peaked at regions 160-218 and 743-854. Nearly half of spike-specific TCRs reportedly target variant regions that are unmutated in the B.1.351 and B.1.1.7 variants. Recipients of AZD1222 seropositive at baseline numbered only 6 or 7.

This TCR was sampled from an adult in good health. The sample here was peripheral blood, taken on day 0 of AZD1222 vaccination.

CDR3 amino acids: CASSQGRGGELFF. The CDR3 region has the DNA TGTGCCAGCTCCCAGGGGAGGGGCGGGGAGCTGTTTTTT. This chain links TRBV28 with TRBJ2-2; TRBD2 is a possible D gene (7 bases). CDR1 MDHEN and CDR2 SYDVKM come from the germline V gene. Trimming pared 8 bases from V and 7 bases from J, leaving 14 bases between. The CDR3 is 13 residues long.